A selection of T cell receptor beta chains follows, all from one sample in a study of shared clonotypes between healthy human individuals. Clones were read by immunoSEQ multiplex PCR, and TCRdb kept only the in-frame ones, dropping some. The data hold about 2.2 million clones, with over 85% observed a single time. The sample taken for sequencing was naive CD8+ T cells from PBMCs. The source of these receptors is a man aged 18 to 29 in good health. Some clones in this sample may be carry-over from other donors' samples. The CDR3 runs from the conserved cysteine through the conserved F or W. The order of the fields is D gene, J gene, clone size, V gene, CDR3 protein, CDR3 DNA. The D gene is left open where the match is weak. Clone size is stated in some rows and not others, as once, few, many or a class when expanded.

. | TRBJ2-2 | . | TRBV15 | CATRPGNTGELFF | TGTGCCACCCGCCCCGGGAACACCGGGGAGCTGTTTTTT
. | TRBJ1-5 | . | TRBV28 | CASSLGVSGLDQPQHF | TGTGCCAGCAGTTTAGGAGTATCGGGGCTCGATCAGCCCCAGCATTTT
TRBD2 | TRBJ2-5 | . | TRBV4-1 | CASSQEGGLAGAQYF | TGCGCCAGCAGCCAAGAGGGGGGCCTAGCGGGAGCCCAATACTTC
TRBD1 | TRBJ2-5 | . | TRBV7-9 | CASSLDRGETQYF | TGTGCCAGCAGCTTAGACAGGGGAGAGACCCAGTACTTC
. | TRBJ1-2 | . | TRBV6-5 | CASIPREGFVYGYTF | TGTGCCAGCATCCCCCGGGAGGGATTCGTTTATGGCTACACCTTC
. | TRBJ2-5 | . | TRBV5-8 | CASSPYETQYF | TGTGCCAGCAGCCCATATGAGACCCAGTACTTC
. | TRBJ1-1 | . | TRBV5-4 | CASSWGWGTEAFF | TGTGCCAGCAGCTGGGGGTGGGGCACTGAAGCTTTCTTT
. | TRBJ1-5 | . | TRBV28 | CASSAGPGRGQPQHF | TGTGCCAGCAGTGCAGGACCCGGGCGGGGGCAGCCCCAGCATTTT
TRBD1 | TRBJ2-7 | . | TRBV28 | CASSFVGGEGGRYEQYF | TGTGCCAGCAGTTTCGTAGGTGGGGAAGGGGGCAGATACGAGCAGTACTTC
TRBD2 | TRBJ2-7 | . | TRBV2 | CASSVTSGIIYEQYF | TGTGCCAGCAGTGTCACTAGCGGGATTATCTACGAGCAGTACTTC
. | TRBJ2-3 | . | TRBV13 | CASRTFGGTSTQYF | TGTGCCAGCAGAACGTTCGGGGGAACCAGTACGCAGTATTTT
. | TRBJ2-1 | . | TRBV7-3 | CASGASLNEQFF | TGTGCCAGCGGGGCAAGTTTAAATGAGCAGTTCTTC
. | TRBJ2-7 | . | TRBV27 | CASSFGNEQYF | TGTGCCAGCAGTTTTGGCAACGAGCAGTACTTC
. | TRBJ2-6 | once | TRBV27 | CASIFPGSGANVLTF | TGTGCCAGCATTTTTCCCGGCTCTGGGGCCAACGTCCTGACTTTC
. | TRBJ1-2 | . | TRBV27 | CASSLSAGQGRNYGYTF | TGTGCCAGCAGTTTGAGTGCTGGGCAGGGCCGCAACTATGGCTACACCTTC
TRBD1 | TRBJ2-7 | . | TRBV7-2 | CASKNRDRVYEQYF | TGTGCCAGCAAAAACCGGGACAGGGTCTACGAGCAGTACTTC
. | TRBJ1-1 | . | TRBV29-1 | CSGATGSTEAFF | TGCAGCGGTGCCACAGGGTCCACTGAAGCTTTCTTT
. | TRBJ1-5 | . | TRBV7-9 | CASSSDPGFDQPQHF | TGTGCCAGCAGCTCCGACCCAGGGTTCGATCAGCCCCAGCATTTT
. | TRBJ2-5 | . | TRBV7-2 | CASSFRTGKETQYF | TGTGCCAGCAGCTTCCGGACCGGAAAAGAGACCCAGTACTTC
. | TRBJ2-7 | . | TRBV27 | CASSPSSPVSYEQYF | TGTGCCAGCAGTCCATCTTCCCCGGTTTCCTACGAGCAGTACTTC
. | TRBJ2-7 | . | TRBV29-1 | CSVEDEAAYEQYF | TGCAGCGTTGAAGATGAGGCAGCCTACGAGCAGTACTTC
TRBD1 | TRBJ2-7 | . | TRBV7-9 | CASSAPTGSYEQYF | TGTGCCAGCAGCGCACCGACAGGGTCCTACGAGCAGTACTTC
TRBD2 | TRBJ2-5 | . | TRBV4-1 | CASSQKILPPLAGVNQETQYF | TGCGCCAGCAGCCAAAAGATCCTCCCCCCTCTAGCGGGAGTTAACCAAGAGACCCAGTACTTC
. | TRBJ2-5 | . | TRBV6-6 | CASSYSTSQETQYF | TGTGCCAGCAGTTATAGTACGAGCCAAGAGACCCAGTACTTC
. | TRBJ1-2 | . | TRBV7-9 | CASMDRNYGYTF | TGTGCCAGTATGGACCGTAACTATGGCTACACCTTC
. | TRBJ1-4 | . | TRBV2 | CASSETPEQGAANEKLFF | TGTGCCAGCAGTGAAACCCCTGAACAGGGAGCAGCTAATGAAAAACTGTTTTTT
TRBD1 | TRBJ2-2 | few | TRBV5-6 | CASRSRDREDTGELFF | TGTGCCAGCAGGTCCCGGGACAGGGAGGACACCGGGGAGCTGTTTTTT
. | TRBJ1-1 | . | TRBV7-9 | CASSYGENTEAFF | TGTGCCAGCAGTTATGGGGAGAACACTGAAGCTTTCTTT
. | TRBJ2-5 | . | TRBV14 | CASSQGADLYQETQYF | TGTGCCAGCAGCCAAGGAGCGGATTTGTACCAAGAGACCCAGTACTTC
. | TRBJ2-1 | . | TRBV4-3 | CASSQGSGDPEQFF | TGCGCCAGCAGCCAAGGGTCGGGGGACCCTGAGCAGTTCTTC
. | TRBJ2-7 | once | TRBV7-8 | CASGYGGEQYF | TGTGCCAGCGGATACGGGGGAGAGCAGTACTTC
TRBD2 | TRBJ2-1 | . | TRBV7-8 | CASSLRTSGRTRNEQFF | TGTGCCAGCAGCTTACGGACTAGCGGGAGGACCCGCAATGAGCAGTTCTTC
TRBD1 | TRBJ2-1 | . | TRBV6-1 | CASSGVGGGRNERFF | TGTGCCAGCAGTGGGGTAGGGGGCGGACGCAATGAGCGGTTCTTC
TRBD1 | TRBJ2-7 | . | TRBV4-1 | CASSHSDRGYEQYF | TGCGCCAGCAGCCATAGTGACAGGGGCTACGAGCAGTACTTC
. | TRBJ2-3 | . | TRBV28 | CASSPTLTVIPADTQYF | TGTGCCAGCAGTCCAACCCTGACAGTCATTCCCGCAGATACGCAGTATTTT
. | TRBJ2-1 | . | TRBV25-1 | CASSPEGWDEQFF | TGTGCCAGCAGTCCCGAGGGATGGGATGAGCAGTTCTTC
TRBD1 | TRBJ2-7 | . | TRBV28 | CASRTGQGAREQYF | TGTGCCAGCCGAACCGGACAGGGGGCACGGGAGCAGTACTTC
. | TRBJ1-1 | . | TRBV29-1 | CSVEVHSTEAFF | TGCAGCGTTGAAGTTCACAGTACTGAAGCTTTCTTT
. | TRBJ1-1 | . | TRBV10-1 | CASRGRMNTEAFF | TGCGCCAGCCGGGGACGGATGAACACTGAAGCTTTCTTT
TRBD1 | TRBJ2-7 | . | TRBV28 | CATGQDAYEQYF | TGTGCCACGGGACAGGACGCCTACGAGCAGTACTTC
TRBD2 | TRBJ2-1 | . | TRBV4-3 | CASRTRLAGVQGDIEQFF | TGCGCCAGCAGAACTCGTCTAGCGGGAGTCCAAGGGGATATTGAGCAGTTCTTC
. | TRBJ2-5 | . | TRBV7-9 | CASSLLDRQAQETQYF | TGTGCCAGCAGCTTATTAGACCGGCAGGCCCAAGAGACCCAGTACTTC